This TCR beta chain derives from a study of T cell repertoires in cytomegalovirus infection. The overall study: Recently identified HLA-C-restricted CMV epitopes and well-studied HLA-B-restricted CMV epitopes were used by the study. Carrying CMV and the relevant HLA type showed in public TCR beta signatures. Study-wide findings and caveats: HLA-C-restricted CMV-specific TCR beta clonotypes were dominant in the ex vivo response.

TCRdb re-called the reads with MiXCR, one entry per CDR3 protein. The profile shows roughly 990,000 distinct CDR3 sequences, roughly a third of them singletons. Germline loops: CDR1 MGHRA, CDR2 YSYEKL. This CDR3 is built from 14 residues. V was pared by 3 bases and J by 3 bases, with 8 bases between. This clonotype turned up a few times. Its antigen is as yet unknown. The J gene is TRBJ2-2, the V gene TRBV4-1; D ambiguous. The sample in question was cultured CD8+ T cells from PBMCs, obtained from culture after CMV antigen stimulation. The receptor comes from a human donor in good health (CMV status not recorded). Some clones in this sample may be carry-over from other donors' samples. For the CDR3, the DNA is TGCGCCAGCAGCCAGGCACAGTACACCGGGGAGCTGTTTTTT. Translating it yields CASSQAQYTGELFF.